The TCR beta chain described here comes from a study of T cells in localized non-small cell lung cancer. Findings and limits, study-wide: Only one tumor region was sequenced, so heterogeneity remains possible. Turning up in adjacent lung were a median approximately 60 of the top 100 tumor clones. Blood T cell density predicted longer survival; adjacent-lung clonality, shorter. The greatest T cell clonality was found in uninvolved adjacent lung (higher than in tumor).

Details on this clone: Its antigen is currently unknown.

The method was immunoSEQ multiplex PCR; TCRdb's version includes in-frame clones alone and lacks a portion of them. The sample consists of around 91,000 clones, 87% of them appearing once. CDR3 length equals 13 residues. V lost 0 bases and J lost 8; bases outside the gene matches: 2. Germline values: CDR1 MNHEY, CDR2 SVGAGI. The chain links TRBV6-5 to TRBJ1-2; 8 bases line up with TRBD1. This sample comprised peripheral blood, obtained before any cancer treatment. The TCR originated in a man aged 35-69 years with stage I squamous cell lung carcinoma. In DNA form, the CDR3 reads TGTGCCAGCAGTTACTCTCAGGGGGCGGGCTACACCTTC. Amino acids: CASSYSQGAGYTF.